This T cell receptor (beta chain) is drawn from a study of control samples from healthy donors and cancer patients. The method was immunoSEQ multiplex PCR; TCRdb's version includes in-frame clones alone and lacks a portion of them. The sample has approximately 97,000 clones; more than 90% are singletons. Germline values: CDR1 KGHDR, CDR2 SFDVKD. The V end lost 3 bases, the J end lost 7 bases, and 8 bases lay between the germline ends. This CDR3 spans 12 amino acids. The J gene is TRBJ1-2, the V gene TRBV24-1; D unclear. This sequence originates from a human donor in good health. The donor label of this sample is uncertain. The material sequenced was blood. CDR3 nucleotide sequence: TGTGCCACCAGTGATGAGCGCCCTGGCTACACCTTC. The encoded protein is CATSDERPGYTF.